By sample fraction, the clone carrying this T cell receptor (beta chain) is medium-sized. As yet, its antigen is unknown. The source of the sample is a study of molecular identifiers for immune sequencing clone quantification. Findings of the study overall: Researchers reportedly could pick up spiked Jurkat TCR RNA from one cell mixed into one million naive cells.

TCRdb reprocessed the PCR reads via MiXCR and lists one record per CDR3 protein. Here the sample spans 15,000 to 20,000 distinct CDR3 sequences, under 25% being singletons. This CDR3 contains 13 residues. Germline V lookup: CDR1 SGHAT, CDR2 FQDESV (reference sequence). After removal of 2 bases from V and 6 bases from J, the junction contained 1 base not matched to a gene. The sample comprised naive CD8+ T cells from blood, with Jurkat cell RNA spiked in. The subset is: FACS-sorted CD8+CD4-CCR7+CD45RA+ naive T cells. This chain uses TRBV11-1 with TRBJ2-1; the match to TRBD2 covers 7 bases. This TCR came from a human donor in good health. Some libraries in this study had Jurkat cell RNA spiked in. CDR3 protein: CASSLSGGNEQFF. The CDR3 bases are TGTGCCAGCAGCTTATCGGGGGGCAATGAGCAGTTCTTC.